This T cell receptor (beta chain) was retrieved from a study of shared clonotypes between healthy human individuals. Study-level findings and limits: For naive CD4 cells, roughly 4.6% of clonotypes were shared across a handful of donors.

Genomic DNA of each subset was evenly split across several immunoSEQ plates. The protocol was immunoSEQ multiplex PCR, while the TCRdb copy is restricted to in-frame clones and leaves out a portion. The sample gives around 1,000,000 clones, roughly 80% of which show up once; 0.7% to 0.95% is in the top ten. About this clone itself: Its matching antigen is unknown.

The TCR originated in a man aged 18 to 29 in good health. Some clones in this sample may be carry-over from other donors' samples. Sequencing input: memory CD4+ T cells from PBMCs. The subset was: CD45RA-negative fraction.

The DNA of the CDR3 is TGTGCCAGCGCCCCGGGGAGGACTAAAGAGACCCAGTACTTC. It codes for CASAPGRTKETQYF. The chain is built from TRBV6-6 and TRBJ2-5; weak D call: TRBD2 (6 bases). V lost 8 bases, J lost 3 bases, and 16 bases lay in between. Germline CDR1 is MNHNY and CDR2 is SVGAGI (reference sequence). The CDR3 spans 14 residues.